Listed below are T cell receptor beta chains from one sample, sequenced in a study of cytomegalovirus exposure and HLA in healthy donors. Method: immunoSEQ multiplex PCR; TCRdb's copy keeps in-frame clones and lacks some. The table for this sample gives about 210,000 clones. Sequenced material: PBMCs. These receptors were collected from a woman aged 25 to 45 in good health and CMV-seropositive. The CDR3 runs from the conserved cysteine through the conserved F or W. The D gene is left open where the match is weak.

J | D | V | CDR3
TRBJ2-3 | TRBD2 | TRBV15 | CATSRGTSGTTDTQYF
TRBJ2-5 | - | TRBV29-1 | CSVVLLEETQYF
TRBJ2-1 | - | TRBV11-2 | CASSQLMDKTYNEQFF
TRBJ1-1 | - | TRBV19 | CASSWGRGLNTEAFF
TRBJ2-5 | TRBD2 | TRBV5-6 | CASSLWTSGGETQYF
TRBJ2-2 | - | TRBV18 | CASAPSLGLTGELFF
TRBJ2-5 | - | TRBV7-9 | CASSLAGRRETQYF
TRBJ2-5 | - | TRBV10-3 | CAIQGTIQETQYF
TRBJ2-1 | TRBD2 | TRBV30 | CAWSSSGSGIREGQFF
TRBJ2-1 | - | TRBV30 | CACPRDTTSSYNEQFF
TRBJ1-2 | - | TRBV2 | CASSVIANYGYTF
TRBJ2-7 | - | TRBV6-6 | CASRDGGRYEQYF
TRBJ1-2 | - | TRBV28 | CASSLWQGNDYGYTF
TRBJ2-3 | TRBD1 | TRBV5-1 | CASSQNRDRALHTQYF
TRBJ2-4 | TRBD2 | TRBV5-4 | CASSPAGGKNIQYF
TRBJ2-7 | TRBD1 | TRBV25-1 | CASTGTEAAYEQYF
TRBJ1-2 | - | TRBV11-2 | CAIKPRGGSATF
TRBJ2-7 | - | TRBV6-5 | CASSYSSGPYEQYF
TRBJ1-2 | - | TRBV6-5 | CASRPLRQDRGYTF
TRBJ1-2 | - | TRBV6-6 | CASSYDRNYGYTF
TRBJ2-7 | - | TRBV30 | CAWSGAARSEQYF
TRBJ2-7 | - | TRBV7-8 | CASSEGLPGREQYF
TRBJ2-5 | - | TRBV2 | CASSEVDAETQYF
TRBJ2-7 | - | TRBV30 | CAWSVGTGQDEQYF
TRBJ2-7 | TRBD2 | TRBV5-1 | CASSLAGLAGGTAYEQYF
TRBJ2-3 | TRBD2 | TRBV5-1 | CASSYSGSMADTQYF
TRBJ1-1 | - | TRBV14 | CASSGGVLWTEAFF
TRBJ1-2 | - | TRBV30 | CAASQGYYGYTF
TRBJ1-1 | - | TRBV5-4 | CASSLEGEGEAFF
TRBJ1-3 | TRBD1 | TRBV19 | CASSPRDRAYAAGTIYF
TRBJ1-5 | TRBD1 | TRBV7-9 | CASSLGTGGSNQPQHF
TRBJ2-1 | TRBD2 | TRBV4-3 | CASSQVRTSGSSYNEQFF
TRBJ2-7 | - | TRBV4-3 | CASSQDLAVADSYEQYF
TRBJ2-7 | - | TRBV5-8 | CASSLRLRGSRNEQYF
TRBJ1-1 | - | TRBV4-3 | CASSQDENLNTEAFF
TRBJ1-4 | - | TRBV19 | CASNRGVEEKLFF
TRBJ1-2 | - | TRBV6-4 | CASSGPMGENGYTF
TRBJ1-3 | - | TRBV27 | CASSLGNSPGNTIYF
TRBJ1-6 | - | TRBV19 | CASRLQGRNSPLHF
TRBJ1-1 | - | TRBV6-5 | CASSYSKGGNTEAFF
TRBJ1-3 | - | TRBV9 | CASSVVTGNTIYF
TRBJ1-1 | - | TRBV2 | CASSEARDTEAFF
TRBJ2-1 | - | TRBV2 | CASTRESRGNEQFF
TRBJ1-1 | - | TRBV6-6 | CASIVGLRGNTEAFF
TRBJ2-7 | TRBD1 | TRBV5-5 | CASSLLPGQGYEQYF
TRBJ2-3 | - | TRBV29-1 | CSVEWAGFGVTDTQYF
TRBJ2-1 | - | TRBV29-1 | CSVEGSASSYNEQFF
TRBJ2-1 | TRBD1 | TRBV7-9 | CASSLDRVNEQFF
TRBJ1-2 | - | TRBV7-9 | CASRPPPEQGINYGYTF
TRBJ1-3 | TRBD1 | TRBV28 | CASRQPGQGVFTIYF
TRBJ1-4 | - | TRBV6-6 | CASRVEEGKLFF
TRBJ1-3 | - | TRBV19 | CASRPGGRYVSGNTIYF
TRBJ2-7 | TRBD1 | TRBV6-1 | CASSRDRGLYEQYF
TRBJ2-7 | TRBD1 | TRBV20-1 | CSASRGREQYF
TRBJ2-7 | TRBD1 | TRBV18 | CASSAGTGVYEQYF